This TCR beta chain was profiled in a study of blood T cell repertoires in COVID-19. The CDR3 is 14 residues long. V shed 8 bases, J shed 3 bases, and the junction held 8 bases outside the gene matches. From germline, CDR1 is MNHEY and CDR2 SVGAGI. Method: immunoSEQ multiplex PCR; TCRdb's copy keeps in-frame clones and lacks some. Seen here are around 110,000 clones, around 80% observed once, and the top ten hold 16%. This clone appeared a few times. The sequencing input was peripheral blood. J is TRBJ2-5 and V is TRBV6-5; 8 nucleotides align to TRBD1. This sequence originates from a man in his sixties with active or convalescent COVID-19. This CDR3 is CASGLGQGEETQYF. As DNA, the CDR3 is TGTGCCAGCGGGTTAGGACAGGGAGAAGAGACCCAGTACTTC.